This passage covers 10 T cell receptor beta chains from one sample sequenced in a study of metastatic and nonmetastatic thyroid tumors. Patients were all untreated before their thyroid surgery. MiXCR was used by TCRdb to re-call the PCR reads. The sample yields fewer than 20,000 clones, around 25% seen once. The sample comprised tumor tissue. The receptors here all came from a female donor with papillary thyroid cancer or a benign thyroid nodule (not recorded which). Some clones in this sample may be carry-over from other donors' samples.

This clone was picked up many times. This rearrangement joins TRBV29-1 to TRBJ2-3; TRBD1 matches 7 bases. V shed 3 bases, J shed 4 bases, and the junction held 7 bases outside the gene matches. Per germline, CDR1 SQVTM and CDR2 ANQGSEA. The CDR3 length is 14 residues. The CDR3 sequence: CSVDTTTGSDTQYF. The CDR3 DNA is TGCAGCGTTGATACGACGACAGGGTCAGATACGCAGTATTTT.

The gene calls are TRBV19 and TRBJ2-7; 9 bases fit TRBD1. This CDR3 is built from 14 residues. The germline V gene has CDR1 LNHDA and CDR2 SQIVND (reference sequence). The V gene end was trimmed by 8 bases and the J gene end by 0 bases; junction bases not matched to a gene: 5. The CDR3 nucleotides are TGTGCCAGTGGACCGACAGGGGGCTCCTACGAGCAGTACTTC. It yields the protein CASGPTGGSYEQYF.

This chain uses TRBV11-3 with TRBJ1-1; D is undetermined. Germline CDR1 reads SGHNT; CDR2 reads YENEEA. Trimming cost V 2 bases and J 4 bases, with 14 bases left between them. CDR3 length equals 15 residues. CDR3 protein: CASSLSARRFTEAFF. The CDR3 region has the DNA TGTGCCAGCAGCTTATCAGCAAGGCGGTTCACTGAAGCTTTCTTT.

This clone is medium-sized (0.01 to 0.1%). The V gene is TRBV19, the J gene TRBJ2-1; possibly TRBD2 for D (5 bases). Trimming pared 4 bases from V and 10 bases from J, leaving 14 bases between. CDR1 is LNHDA and CDR2 is SQIVND in the germline V gene (reference sequence). This CDR3 is built from 13 residues. The CDR3 protein is CASSTYSVSEQFF. CDR3 sequence (DNA): TGTGCCAGTAGTACCTATAGCGTTAGCGAGCAGTTCTTC.

The V call is TRBV11-3, the J call TRBJ2-2; D remains unclear. V shed 1 base and J shed 7 bases, with 7 bases lying between them. Germline-derived CDR1 and CDR2 are SGHNT and YENEEA. The CDR3 has 13 amino acids. CDR3 nucleotides: TGTGCCAGCAGCTTAGCCGCTAGCGGGGAGCTGTTTTTT. It specifies CASSLAASGELFF.

The rearrangement joins TRBV5-1 to TRBJ1-2; D ambiguous. Germline CDR1 and CDR2: SGHRS and YFSETQ. CDR3 length: 13 amino acids. V lost 3 bases, J lost 3 bases, and 9 bases lay in between. CDR3 protein: CASSSTFDYGYTF. The CDR3 DNA reads as TGCGCCAGCAGCTCTACGTTCGACTATGGCTACACCTTC.

This chain connects TRBV7-6 to TRBJ2-2; weak D call: TRBD2 (5 bases). The CDR3 covers 18 residues. The germline CDR1 and CDR2 sequences are SGHVS and FNYEAQ. The germline V and J ends were trimmed by 0 bases and 0 bases, with 14 bases remaining between them. In DNA form, the CDR3 reads TGTGCCAGCAGCTTAGCGAGTGGGAGCGGATCGAACACCGGGGAGCTGTTTTTT. This codes for CASSLASGSGSNTGELFF.

The rearrangement joins TRBV20-1 to TRBJ2-1; 7 positions match TRBD2. Trimming removed 1 base from V and 6 bases from J; junction bases left unmatched: 3. Germline V CDR1 and CDR2: DFQATT, SNEGSKA (reference sequence). This CDR3 is built from 13 residues. Written as DNA, the CDR3 is TGCAGTGCTAGAGTTTTAGCGGGCAATGAGCAGTTCTTC. This sequence encodes CSARVLAGNEQFF.

The chain couples TRBV11-2 to TRBJ1-3, with D uncertain. Looked up from germline, CDR1 is SGHAT and CDR2 is FQNNGV. CDR3 length equals 16 residues. Deletions cut 2 bases from V and 0 bases from J, with 11 bases between. As DNA, the CDR3 is TGTGCCAGCAGCTTATTTGGAACGAACTCTGGAAACACCATATATTTT. Protein sequence: CASSLFGTNSGNTIYF. Together with reference TRBV11-2 and TRBJ1-3, the CDR3 gives the full variable domain: EAGVAQSPRYKIIEKRQSVAFWCNPISGHATLYWYQQILGQGPKLLIQFQNNGVVDDSQLPKDRFSAERLKGVDSTLKIQPAKLEDSAVYLCASSLFGTNSGNTIYFGEGSWLTVV.

This clone was counted at least ten times. The V gene is TRBV7-2, the J gene TRBJ2-7; D is unresolved. The V gene lost 5 bases and the J gene lost 6 bases, with 17 bases spanning the gap. Germline V gene sequence: CDR1 SGHTA, CDR2 FQGNSA. This CDR3 has 14 residues. The CDR3 is CASSPQALESEQYF. As DNA, the CDR3 is TGTGCCAGCAGCCCTCAGGCCCTAGAAAGCGAGCAGTACTTC.